This T cell receptor (beta chain) is from a study of OX40 agonist ivuxolimab in advanced cancers. Study as a whole: Ivuxolimab, an agonist antibody against OX40 (CD134), was given to patients. Having had anti-PD-1, anti-PD-L1 or anti-CTLA-4 therapy before was allowed, and roughly 40% had some. General study findings and limits: Averaging showed that CD8+ T cells had more expanded clones than CD4+ did.

Germline values: CDR1 MNHEY, CDR2 SMNVEV (reference sequence). V was clipped by 6 bases and J by 1 base; unmatched bases: 11. The CDR3 loop spans 18 amino acids. For this clone: Its target is unknown.

Clones were read by immunoSEQ multiplex PCR, and TCRdb kept only the in-frame ones, dropping some. Of 75,000 to 95,000 clones in the sample, over 75% were seen once. The rearrangement joins TRBV27 to TRBJ2-2; 10 positions match TRBD2. This specimen consisted of CD4+ or CD8+ T cells sorted from blood, obtained in a trial of the OX40 agonist ivuxolimab. The TCR originated in an adult with an advanced solid tumor such as melanoma, head and neck, liver or kidney cancer. CDR3 loop: CASRPGLAKRRNTGELFF. In DNA form, the CDR3 reads TGTGCCAGCAGACCGGGACTAGCGAAAAGGAGGAACACCGGGGAGCTGTTTTTT.